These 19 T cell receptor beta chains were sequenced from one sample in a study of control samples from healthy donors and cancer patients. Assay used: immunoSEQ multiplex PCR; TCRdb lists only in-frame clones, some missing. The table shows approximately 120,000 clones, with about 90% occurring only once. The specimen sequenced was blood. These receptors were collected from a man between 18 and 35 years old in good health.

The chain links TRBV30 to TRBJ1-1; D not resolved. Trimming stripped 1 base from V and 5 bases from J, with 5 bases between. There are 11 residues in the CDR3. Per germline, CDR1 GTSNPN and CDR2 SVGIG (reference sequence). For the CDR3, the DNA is TGTGCCTGGAGTGACCGGACTGAAGCTTTCTTT. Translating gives CAWSDRTEAFF.

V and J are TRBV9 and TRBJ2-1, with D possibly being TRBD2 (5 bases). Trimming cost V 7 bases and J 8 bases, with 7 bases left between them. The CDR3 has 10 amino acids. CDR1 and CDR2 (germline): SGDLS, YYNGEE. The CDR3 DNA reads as TGTGCCAGCTCCGGGGATGAGCAGTTCTTC. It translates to CASSGDEQFF.

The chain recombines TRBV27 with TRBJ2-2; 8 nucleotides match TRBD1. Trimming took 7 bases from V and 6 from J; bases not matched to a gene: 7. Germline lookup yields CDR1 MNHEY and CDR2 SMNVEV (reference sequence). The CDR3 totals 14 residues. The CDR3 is CASKTGELAGELFF. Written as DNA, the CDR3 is TGTGCCAGCAAGACAGGGGAGTTGGCCGGGGAGCTGTTTTTT.

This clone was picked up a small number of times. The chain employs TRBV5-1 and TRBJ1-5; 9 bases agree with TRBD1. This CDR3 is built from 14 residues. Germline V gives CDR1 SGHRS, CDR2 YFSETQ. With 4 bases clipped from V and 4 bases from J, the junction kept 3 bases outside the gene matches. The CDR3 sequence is CASSAGQGNQPQHF. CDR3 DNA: TGCGCCAGCAGCGCGGGACAGGGAAATCAGCCCCAGCATTTT.

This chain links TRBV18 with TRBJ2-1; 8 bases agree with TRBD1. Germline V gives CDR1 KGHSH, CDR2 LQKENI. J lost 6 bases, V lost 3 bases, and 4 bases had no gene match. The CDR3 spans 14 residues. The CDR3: CASSPMTGVNEQFF. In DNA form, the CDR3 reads TGTGCCAGCTCACCGATGACAGGGGTCAATGAGCAGTTCTTC.

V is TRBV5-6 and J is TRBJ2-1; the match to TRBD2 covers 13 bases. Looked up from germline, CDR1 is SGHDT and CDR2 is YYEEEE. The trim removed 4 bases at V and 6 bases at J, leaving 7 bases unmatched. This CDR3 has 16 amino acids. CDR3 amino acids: CASSTLGTSGVNEQFF. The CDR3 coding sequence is TGTGCCAGCAGCACCCTCGGGACTAGCGGGGTCAATGAGCAGTTCTTC.

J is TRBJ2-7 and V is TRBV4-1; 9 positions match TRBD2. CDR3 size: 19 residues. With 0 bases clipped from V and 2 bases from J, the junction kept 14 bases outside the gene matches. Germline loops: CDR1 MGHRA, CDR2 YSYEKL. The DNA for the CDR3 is TGCGCCAGCAGCCAAGATGCGTCGCTAGCGGGACACTCCACCTACGAGCAGTACTTC. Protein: CASSQDASLAGHSTYEQYF.

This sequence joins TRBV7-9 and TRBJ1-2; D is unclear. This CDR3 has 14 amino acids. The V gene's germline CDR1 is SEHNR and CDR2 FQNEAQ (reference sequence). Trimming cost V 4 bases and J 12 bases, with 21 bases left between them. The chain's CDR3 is CASSSSEEPGVHTF. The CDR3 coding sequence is TGTGCCAGCAGCTCCTCCGAGGAGCCTGGGGTCCACACCTTC.

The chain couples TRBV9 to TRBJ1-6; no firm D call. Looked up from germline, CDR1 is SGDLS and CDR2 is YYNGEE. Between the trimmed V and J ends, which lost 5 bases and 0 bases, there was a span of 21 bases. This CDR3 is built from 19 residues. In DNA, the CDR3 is TGTGCCAGCAGGCCGGGAGAGGTTTCGCTTGGCTCCTATAATTCACCCCTCCACTTT. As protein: CASRPGEVSLGSYNSPLHF.

CDR3 in amino acids: CAWSVPRGFSNQPQHF. Written as DNA, the CDR3 is TGTGCCTGGAGTGTTCCCCGTGGTTTCAGCAATCAGCCCCAGCATTTT. The chain links TRBV30 to TRBJ1-5; D ambiguous. Germline V gene lookup returns CDR1 GTSNPN and CDR2 SVGIG (reference sequence). This CDR3 comprises 16 residues. Trimming removed 0 bases at V and 1 base at J, with 13 bases between.

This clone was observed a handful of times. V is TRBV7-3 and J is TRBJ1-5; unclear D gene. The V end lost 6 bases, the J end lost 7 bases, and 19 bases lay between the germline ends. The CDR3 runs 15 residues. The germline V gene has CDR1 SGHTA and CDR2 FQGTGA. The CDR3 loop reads CASSRDPGTGQPQHF. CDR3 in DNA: TGTGCCAGCAGTCGAGACCCAGGTACCGGGCAGCCCCAGCATTTT.

The CDR3 loop reads CASSLETGLGATQHF. The DNA of the CDR3 is TGTGCCAGCAGCTTAGAGACAGGACTCGGGGCGACCCAGCATTTT. V gene TRBV7-9 combines with J gene TRBJ1-5; TRBD1 might be the D (6 bases). The CDR3 extends over 15 amino acids. Germline V gives CDR1 SEHNR, CDR2 FQNEAQ (reference sequence). Trimming took 1 base from V and 11 from J, leaving 18 bases between them.

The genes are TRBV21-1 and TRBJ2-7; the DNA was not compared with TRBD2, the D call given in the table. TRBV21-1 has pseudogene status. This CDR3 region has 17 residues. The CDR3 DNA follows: TGTGCCAGCAGCAACCCGGGGGAACAGCGCCTGCCGGGCGAGCAGTACTTC. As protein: CASSNPGEQRLPGEQYF.

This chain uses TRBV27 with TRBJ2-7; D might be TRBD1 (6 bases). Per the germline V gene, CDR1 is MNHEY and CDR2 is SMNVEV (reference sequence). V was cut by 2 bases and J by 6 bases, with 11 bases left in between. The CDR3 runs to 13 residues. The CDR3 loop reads CASSLGTLLEQYF. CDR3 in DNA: TGTGCCAGCAGTTTAGGGACATTGCTCGAGCAGTACTTC.

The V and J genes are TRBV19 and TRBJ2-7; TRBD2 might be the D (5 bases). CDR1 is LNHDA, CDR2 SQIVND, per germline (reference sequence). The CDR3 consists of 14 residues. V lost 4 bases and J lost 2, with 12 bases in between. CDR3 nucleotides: TGTGCCAGTAGTAAAGCGGAAGAGGCCTACGAGCAGTACTTC. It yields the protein CASSKAEEAYEQYF.

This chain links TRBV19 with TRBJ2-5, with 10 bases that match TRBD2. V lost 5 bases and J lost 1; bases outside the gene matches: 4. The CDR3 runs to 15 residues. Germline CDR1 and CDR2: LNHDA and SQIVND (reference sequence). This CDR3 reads CASSLSGRVQETQYF. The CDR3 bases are TGTGCCAGTAGTTTAAGCGGGAGGGTCCAAGAGACCCAGTACTTC.

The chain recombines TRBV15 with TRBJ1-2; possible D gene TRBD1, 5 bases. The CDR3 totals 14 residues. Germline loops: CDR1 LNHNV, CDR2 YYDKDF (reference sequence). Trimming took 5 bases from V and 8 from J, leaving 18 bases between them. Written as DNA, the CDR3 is TGTGCCACCAGCCAGGACAACTTCAAGGAGGGCTACACCTTC. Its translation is CATSQDNFKEGYTF.

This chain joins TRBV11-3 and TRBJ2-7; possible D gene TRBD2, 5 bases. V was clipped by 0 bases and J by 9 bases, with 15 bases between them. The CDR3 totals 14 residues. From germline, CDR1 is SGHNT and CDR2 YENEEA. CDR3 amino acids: CASSLEADGESQYF. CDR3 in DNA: TGTGCCAGCAGCTTAGAAGCCGACGGGGAATCGCAGTACTTC.

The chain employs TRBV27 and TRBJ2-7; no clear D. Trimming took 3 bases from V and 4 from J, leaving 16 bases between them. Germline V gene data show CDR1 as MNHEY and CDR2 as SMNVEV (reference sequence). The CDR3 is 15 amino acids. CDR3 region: CASSLRPDIEYEQYF. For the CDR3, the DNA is TGTGCCAGCAGTTTGAGGCCGGATATTGAGTACGAGCAGTACTTC.